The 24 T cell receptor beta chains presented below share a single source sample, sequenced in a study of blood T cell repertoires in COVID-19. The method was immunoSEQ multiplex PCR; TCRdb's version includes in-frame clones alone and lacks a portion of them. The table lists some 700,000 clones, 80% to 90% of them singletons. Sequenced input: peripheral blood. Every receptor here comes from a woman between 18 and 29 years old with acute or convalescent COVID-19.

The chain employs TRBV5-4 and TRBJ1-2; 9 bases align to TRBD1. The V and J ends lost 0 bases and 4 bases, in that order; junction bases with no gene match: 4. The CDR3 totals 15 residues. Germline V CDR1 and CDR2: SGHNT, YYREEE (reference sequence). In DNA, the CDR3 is TGTGCCAGCAGCTTGGCCCTGACAGGGGGCTATGGCTACACCTTC. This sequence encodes CASSLALTGGYGYTF.

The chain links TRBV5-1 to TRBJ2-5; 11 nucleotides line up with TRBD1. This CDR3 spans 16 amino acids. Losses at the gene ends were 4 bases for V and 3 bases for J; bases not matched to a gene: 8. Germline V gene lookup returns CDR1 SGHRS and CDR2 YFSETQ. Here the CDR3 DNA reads TGCGCCAGCAGCCTGCGCTGGGACAGGGGGAAAGAGACCCAGTACTTC. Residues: CASSLRWDRGKETQYF.

The CDR3 DNA sequence: TGTGCCAGCAGTGAATTTAGCACAGGGGCTGAAGCTTTCTTT. It is translated as CASSEFSTGAEAFF. The V call is TRBV25-1, the J call TRBJ1-1; 7 nucleotides agree with TRBD1. The germline gives CDR1 MGHDK, CDR2 SYGVNS. Trimming cost V 1 base and J 6 bases; bases outside gene matches: 5. This CDR3 spans 14 amino acids. The full variable domain, completed using reference TRBV25-1 and TRBJ1-1, is EADIYQTPRYLVIGTGKKITLECSQTMGHDKMYWYQQDPGMELHLIHYSYGVNSTEKGDLSSESTVSRIRTEHFPLTLESARPSHTSQYLCASSEFSTGAEAFFGQGTRLTVV.

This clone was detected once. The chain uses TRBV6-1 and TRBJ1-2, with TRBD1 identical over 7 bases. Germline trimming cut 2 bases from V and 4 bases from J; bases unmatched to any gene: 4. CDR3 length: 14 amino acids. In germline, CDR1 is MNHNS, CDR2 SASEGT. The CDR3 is CASSEPDRLYGYTF. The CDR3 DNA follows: TGTGCCAGCAGTGAACCGGACAGGCTCTATGGCTACACCTTC.

In DNA, the CDR3 is TGTGCCAGCAGTTTATGGGGGGTCAAAGCGGATACGCAGTATTTT. Translated, it gives CASSLWGVKADTQYF. V gene TRBV27 combines with J gene TRBJ2-3; a possible D gene is TRBD2 (6 bases). The CDR3 loop spans 15 amino acids. Germline assignment: CDR1 MNHEY and CDR2 SMNVEV (reference sequence). V was trimmed by 1 base and J by 6 bases, leaving 14 bases between them.

The CDR3 DNA reads as TGCGCCAGCAGCCAAGTAAGAGGGACTCGTGAAAAACTGTTTTTT. Translated: CASSQVRGTREKLFF. The rearrangement links TRBV4-1 to TRBJ1-4; the D gene is possibly TRBD1 (5 bases). The V end lost 1 base, the J end lost 7 bases, and 13 bases lay between the germline ends. This CDR3 has 15 residues. The germline gives CDR1 MGHRA, CDR2 YSYEKL.

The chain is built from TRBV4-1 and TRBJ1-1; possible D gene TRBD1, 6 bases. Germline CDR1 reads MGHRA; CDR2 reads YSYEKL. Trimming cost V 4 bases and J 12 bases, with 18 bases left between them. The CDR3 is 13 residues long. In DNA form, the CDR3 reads TGCGCCAGCAGCCGTGACAGGTCCGAGCCCCCTTTCTTT. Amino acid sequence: CASSRDRSEPPFF.

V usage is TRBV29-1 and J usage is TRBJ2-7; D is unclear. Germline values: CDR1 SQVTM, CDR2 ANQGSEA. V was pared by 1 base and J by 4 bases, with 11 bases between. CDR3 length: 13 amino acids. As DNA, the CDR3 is TGCAGCGTTGAAGGGCTAGAGGAGTACGAGCAGTACTTC. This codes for CSVEGLEEYEQYF.

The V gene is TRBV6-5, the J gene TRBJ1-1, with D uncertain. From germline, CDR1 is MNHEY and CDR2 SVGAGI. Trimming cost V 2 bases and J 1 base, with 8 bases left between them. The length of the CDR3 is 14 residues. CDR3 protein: CASSYENSNTEAFF. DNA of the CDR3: TGTGCCAGCAGTTACGAGAACTCGAACACTGAAGCTTTCTTT.

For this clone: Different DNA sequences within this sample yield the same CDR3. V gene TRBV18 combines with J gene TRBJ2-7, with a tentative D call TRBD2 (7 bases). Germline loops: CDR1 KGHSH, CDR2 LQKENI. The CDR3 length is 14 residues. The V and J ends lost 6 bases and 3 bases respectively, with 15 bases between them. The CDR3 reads CASSPSGGLYEQYF. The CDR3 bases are TGTGCCAGCTCTCCCTCCGGGGGGCTCTACGAGCAGTACTTC.

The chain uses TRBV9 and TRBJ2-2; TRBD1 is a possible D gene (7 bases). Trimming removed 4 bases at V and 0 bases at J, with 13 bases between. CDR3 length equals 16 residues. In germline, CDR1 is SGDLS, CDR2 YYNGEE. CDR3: CASSPGGTANTGELFF. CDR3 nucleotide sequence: TGTGCCAGCAGCCCTGGGGGGACAGCGAACACCGGGGAGCTGTTTTTT.

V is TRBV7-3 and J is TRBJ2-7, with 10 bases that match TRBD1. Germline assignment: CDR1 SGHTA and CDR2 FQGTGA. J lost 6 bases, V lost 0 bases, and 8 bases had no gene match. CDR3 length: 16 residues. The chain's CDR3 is CASSLTGRTGGLEQYF. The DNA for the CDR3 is TGTGCCAGCAGCTTAACGGGGAGGACAGGGGGTCTCGAGCAGTACTTC.

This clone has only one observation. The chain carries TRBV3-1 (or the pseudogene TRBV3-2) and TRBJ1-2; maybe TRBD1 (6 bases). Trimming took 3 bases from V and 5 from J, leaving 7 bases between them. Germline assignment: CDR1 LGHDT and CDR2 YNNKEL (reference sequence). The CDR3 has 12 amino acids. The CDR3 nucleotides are TGTGCCAGCAGCCACGGACAGTATGGCTACACCTTC. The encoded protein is CASSHGQYGYTF.

Written as DNA, the CDR3 is TGCGCCAGCAAAATAGGAGGGACAGGGGGTTCCTACGAGCAGTACTTC. Protein product: CASKIGGTGGSYEQYF. The rearrangement links TRBV5-1 to TRBJ2-7, with 11 bases matching TRBD1. Germline trimming cut 6 bases from V and 1 base from J; bases unmatched to any gene: 9. Germline V gives CDR1 SGHRS, CDR2 YFSETQ. CDR3 length: 16 residues.

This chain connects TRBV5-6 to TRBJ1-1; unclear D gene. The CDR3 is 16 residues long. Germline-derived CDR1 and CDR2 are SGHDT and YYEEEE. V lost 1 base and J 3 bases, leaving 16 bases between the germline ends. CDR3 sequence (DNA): TGTGCCAGCAGCTTGACCAGGAACTCGTGGGACACTGAAGCTTTCTTT. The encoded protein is CASSLTRNSWDTEAFF.

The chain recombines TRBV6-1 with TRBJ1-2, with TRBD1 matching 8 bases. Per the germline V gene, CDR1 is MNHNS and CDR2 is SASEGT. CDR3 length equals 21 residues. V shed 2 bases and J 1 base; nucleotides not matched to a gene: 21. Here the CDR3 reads CASSERGSGGQNPLFNYGYTF. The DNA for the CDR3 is TGTGCCAGCAGTGAAAGGGGATCAGGGGGCCAAAACCCACTTTTTAACTATGGCTACACCTTC.

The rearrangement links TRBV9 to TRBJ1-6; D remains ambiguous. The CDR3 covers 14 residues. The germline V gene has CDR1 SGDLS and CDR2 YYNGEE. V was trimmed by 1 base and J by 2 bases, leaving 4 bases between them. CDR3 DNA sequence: TGTGCCAGCAGCGTAAGCCCCTATAATTCACCCCTCCACTTT. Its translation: CASSVSPYNSPLHF.

The CDR3 region is CASSVIAGTGELFF. CDR3 DNA: TGTGCCAGCAGCGTCATCGCAGGGACCGGGGAGCTGTTTTTT. V and J are TRBV9 and TRBJ2-2; a possible D gene is TRBD1 (5 bases). This CDR3 has 14 residues. The V gene's germline CDR1 is SGDLS and CDR2 YYNGEE. V lost 2 bases, J lost 5 bases, and 10 bases lay in between.

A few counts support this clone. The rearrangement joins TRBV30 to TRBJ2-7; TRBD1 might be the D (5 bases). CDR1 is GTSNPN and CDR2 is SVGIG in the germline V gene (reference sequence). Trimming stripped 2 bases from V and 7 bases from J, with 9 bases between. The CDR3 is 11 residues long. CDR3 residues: CAWSRGGEQYF. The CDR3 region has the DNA TGTGCCTGGAGTAGGGGTGGGGAGCAGTACTTC.

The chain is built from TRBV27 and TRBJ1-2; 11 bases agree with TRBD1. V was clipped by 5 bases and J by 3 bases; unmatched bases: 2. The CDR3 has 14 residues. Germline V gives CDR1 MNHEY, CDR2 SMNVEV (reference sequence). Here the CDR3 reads CASSRDRGYYGYTF. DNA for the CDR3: TGTGCCAGCAGTCGGGACAGGGGGTACTATGGCTACACCTTC.

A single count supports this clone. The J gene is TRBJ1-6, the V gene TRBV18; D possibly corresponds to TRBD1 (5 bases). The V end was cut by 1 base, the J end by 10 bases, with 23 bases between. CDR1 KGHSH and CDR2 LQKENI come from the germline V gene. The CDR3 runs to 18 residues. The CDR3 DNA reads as TGTGCCAGCTCACCACGGAACCCAGGAGGGGATACAGGATCACCCCTCCACTTT. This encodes CASSPRNPGGDTGSPLHF.

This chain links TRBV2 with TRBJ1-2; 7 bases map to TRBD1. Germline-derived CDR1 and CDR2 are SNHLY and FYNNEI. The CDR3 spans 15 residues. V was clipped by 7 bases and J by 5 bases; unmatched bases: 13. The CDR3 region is CASISSGTVSYGYTF. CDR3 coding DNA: TGTGCCAGCATTTCCTCCGGGACAGTGTCATATGGCTACACCTTC. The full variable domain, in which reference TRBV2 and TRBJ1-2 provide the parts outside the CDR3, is EPEVTQTPSHQVTQMGQEVILRCVPISNHLYFYWYRQILGQKVEFLVSFYNNEISEKSEIFDDQFSVERPDGSNFTLKIRSTKLEDSAMYFCASISSGTVSYGYTFGSGTRLTVV.

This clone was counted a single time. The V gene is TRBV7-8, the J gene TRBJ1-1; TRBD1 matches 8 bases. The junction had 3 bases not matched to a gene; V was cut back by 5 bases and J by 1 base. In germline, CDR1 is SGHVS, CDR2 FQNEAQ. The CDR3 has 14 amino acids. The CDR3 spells CASSGGTGNTEAFF. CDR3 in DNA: TGTGCCAGCAGCGGCGGGACAGGGAACACTGAAGCTTTCTTT. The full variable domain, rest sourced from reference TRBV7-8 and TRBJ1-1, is GAGVSQSPRYKVAKRGQDVALRCDPISGHVSLFWYQQALGQGPEFLTYFQNEAQLDKSGLPSDRFFAERPEGSVSTLKIQRTQQEDSAVYLCASSGGTGNTEAFFGQGTRLTVV.

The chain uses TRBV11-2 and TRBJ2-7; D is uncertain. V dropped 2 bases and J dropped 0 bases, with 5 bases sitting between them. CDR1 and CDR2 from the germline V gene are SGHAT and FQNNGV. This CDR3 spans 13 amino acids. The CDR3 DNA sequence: TGTGCCAGCAGCTTATGGAGCTCCTACGAGCAGTACTTC. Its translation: CASSLWSSYEQYF.